The 4 T cell receptor beta chains given below trace back to one sample, sequenced in a study of regulatory T cells in long-lasting Graves disease. Relying on iRepertoire HTBI primers and Arm-PCR of CDR3 regions, the team built TCR beta libraries. MiXCR, applied by TCRdb to the multiplex PCR reads, yields one record per CDR3 protein. The repertoire has approximately 380,000 distinct CDR3 sequences, around 21% of them found once; the top ten carry around 21%. The sample's time point: persistent/refractory GD, antithyroid drugs over 5 years with positive TRAb. Researchers made the TCR library from RNA that was extracted from PBMCs. The sample in question was peripheral blood mononuclear cells (PBMCs), obtained when the disease was refractory, from a patient treated with antithyroid drugs. The source of these receptors is a female donor with Graves disease.

The table lists this clonotype with a few counts. This sequence joins TRBV6-2 or TRBV6-3 and TRBJ2-2, with D hard to call. This CDR3 comprises 12 residues. The germline V gene has CDR1 MNHEY and CDR2 SVGEGT. V lost 7 bases, J lost 10 bases, and 13 bases lay in between. The DNA for the CDR3 is TGTGCCAGCACTCTGACTGAGGTGGAGCTGTTTTTT. It codes for CASTLTEVELFF.

Many counts were recorded for this clonotype. This rearrangement joins TRBV2 to TRBJ2-7; tentative D call: TRBD2 (5 bases). Germline values: CDR1 SNHLY, CDR2 FYNNEI. V gave up 4 bases and J gave up 3 bases, with 19 bases separating them. The CDR3 is 16 residues long. The CDR3 protein is CASSGPLRGSGYEQYF. In nucleotides, the CDR3 is TGTGCCAGCAGTGGACCCCTCCGGGGTTCGGGCTACGAGCAGTACTTC.

With regard to this clonotype: One base away lies a much larger clone, so this may be a sequencing read error. This chain connects TRBV19 to TRBJ1-4; D might be TRBD1 (5 bases). Trimming removed 7 bases from V and 5 bases from J, with 11 bases in between. CDR1 and CDR2 from the germline V gene are LNHDA and SQIVND (reference sequence). The CDR3 length is 13 residues. CDR3: CASNPRVNEKLFF. CDR3 nucleotide sequence: TGTGCCAGTAATCCCAGGGTGAATGAAAAACTGTTTTTT.

As concerns this clonotype: Being one base from a much bigger clone, this may be a read error. The chain has TRBV7-2 and TRBJ1-1; D remains unclear. V was pared by 5 bases and J by 6 bases, with 19 bases between. CDR1 is SGHTA and CDR2 is FQGNSA in the germline V gene. The CDR3 is 15 residues long. CDR3 sequence: CASSLSRPPWAEAFF. DNA of the CDR3: TGTGCCAGCAGCCTCTCTCGCCCCCCATGGGCTGAAGCTTTCTTT. The variable domain in full, with the rest retrieved from reference TRBV7-2 and TRBJ1-1, is GAGVSQSPSNKVTEKGKDVELRCDPISGHTALYWYRQSLGQGLEFLIYFQGNSAPDKSGLPSDRFSAERTGGSVSTLTIQRTQQEDSAVYLCASSLSRPPWAEAFFGQGTRLTVV.